The entry that follows covers one T cell receptor beta chain sequence. This clonotype has at least ten counts. Which antigen it targets is not known. Qualities for individual bases were not recorded, and no much larger clone is one base off. These data come from a study of T cell repertoires in cytomegalovirus infection (dated by TCRdb to between 2019 and 2020). The study in broad terms: Because public TCR beta signatures pointed to carriage of CMV infection together with the matching HLA type, the HLA type of each donor mattered for the analysis.

Sequenced on an Illumina HiSeq 1500. TCRdb passed the public sequencing reads through fastp at Q25 and MiXCR, retaining productive beta sequences. Rows with one shared CDR3 protein collapse into an entry with the most common genes and DNA. The sample has fewer than 250,000 distinct CDR3 sequences on record, approximately 13% of them singletons. The ten top clones hold approximately 1.8% of the sample. From its cysteine to its phenylalanine, the CDR3 spans 17 amino acids. The sequence is cut down to CDR3 DNA, 51 bases in frame from base 1. The germline V gene gives CDR1 as SGHRS and CDR2 as YFSETQ. Relative to germline, V is missing 4 bases and J is missing 4 bases, with 11 bases of the junction outside any gene match. Findings and caveats that apply to the study as a whole: In both this cohort and an independent roughly 400-donor cohort, the cumulative frequency of public TCR beta family members distinguished carriers of CMV infection plus the relevant HLA type. In the ex vivo response, HLA-C-restricted CMV-specific TCR beta clonotypes were dominant, and in two of eight donors the single most frequent clonotype came from this HLA-C-restricted group.

The sample comprised PBMCs. The origin of this receptor is a human donor in good health (CMV status not recorded). Some clones in this sample may be carry-over from other donors' samples. The sequence links TRBV5-1 to TRBJ2-6; 7 bases in between match TRBD1. In nucleotides, the sequence is TGCGCCAGCAGCGTCCGGGACAGAACACTCGGGGCCAACGTCCTGACTTTC. Its amino acids are CASSVRDRTLGANVLTF. Full variable domain (CDR3 extended with the reference TRBV5-1 and TRBJ2-6 proteins): KAGVTQTPRYLIKTRGQQVTLSCSPISGHRSVSWYQQTPGQGLQFLFEYFSETQRNKGNFPGRFSGRQFSNSRSEMNVSTLELGDSALYLCASSVRDRTLGANVLTFGAGSRLTVL.